This entry concerns a single T cell receptor (beta chain). Participant age was about 18 to 89 years, and participants resided in fewer than 25 US areas. Researchers sorted participants into cohorts using their self-reported clinical history. This sample was included in a study of blood T cell repertoires in COVID-19. Background on the study: The analysed material was cDNA or gDNA that came from T cells, B-cell-depleted T cells, or PBMCs.

Under the authors' procedure: Amplification from reference gene primers served as the basis for estimated nucleated cell counts. Some clones are missing from TCRdb's copy, which holds only in-frame ones; the method was immunoSEQ multiplex PCR. Clonal size and the V and J genes are those of that table, whereas D and trimming came from the DNA. The sample has under 250,000 clones, approximately 86% seen once. Germline V CDR1 and CDR2: SGHVS, FNYEAQ. Trimming left V 5 bases short and J 1 base short, with 14 bases between. This CDR3 comprises 15 residues. The source material was PBMCs or T cells enriched from blood (not recorded which). The TCR was taken from a woman in her 30s with acute COVID-19. The rearrangement links TRBV7-6 to TRBJ1-1, with unresolved D. Here the CDR3 DNA reads TGTGCCAGCAGCCTAGGTATTTCGGGGAACACTGAAGCTTTCTTT. This gives the protein CASSLGISGNTEAFF.